This entry concerns a single T cell receptor (beta chain). Only in-frame clones appear in the TCRdb table, and some are missing; sequencing was by immunoSEQ multiplex PCR. This table has 37,000 or so clones, about 88% appearing once. This record comes from a study of T cell changes during pregnancy in multiple sclerosis. This material consisted of CD4+ T cells from peripheral blood mononuclear cells, taken in the first trimester of pregnancy. The sequence derives from a female donor with multiple sclerosis, enrolled in a pregnancy study.

In DNA, the CDR3 is TGTGCCAGCAGTGAACTAGCGGGGATGTCAGATACGCAGTATTTT. Protein: CASSELAGMSDTQYF. The chain recombines TRBV6-1 with TRBJ2-3, with TRBD2 identical over 9 bases. The CDR3 contains 15 residues. From germline, CDR1 is MNHNS and CDR2 SASEGT. V lost 2 bases and J lost 4; bases outside the gene matches: 4.